This is a list of T cell receptor beta chains from one sample in a study of blood T cell repertoires in COVID-19. The table came from immunoSEQ multiplex PCR; TCRdb's copy has only in-frame clones and leaves some out. The top ten hold around 8% of the sample, which has roughly 190,000 clones, around 85% seen once. The sample was peripheral blood. Receptors were obtained from a woman aged 55-69 years with acute or convalescent COVID-19. Both conserved end residues are part of each CDR3. D genes are given only for firm matches. Clone sizes are given selectively: once, few, many, or a class where the clone is expanded.

NA	TRBV30	NA	TRBJ2-3	CAWTRGHTDTQYF	TGTGCCTGGACGCGGGGGCACACAGATACGCAGTATTTT
NA	TRBV24-1	NA	TRBJ2-2	CATQGFIGELFF	TGTGCCACCCAGGGCTTCATCGGGGAGCTGTTTTTT
NA	TRBV5-1	TRBD2	TRBJ2-5	CASSGGTSGKETQYF	TGCGCCAGCAGCGGGGGGACTAGCGGGAAAGAGACCCAGTACTTC
NA	TRBV28	NA	TRBJ1-2	CASSLSGGGGYTF	TGTGCCAGCAGTTTATCAGGCGGGGGCGGCTACACCTTC
NA	TRBV24-1	NA	TRBJ1-5	CATSLTGNQPQHF	TGTGCCACCAGTCTGACAGGCAATCAGCCCCAGCATTTT
NA	TRBV5-6	NA	TRBJ1-1	CASSLGGVGTEAFF	TGTGCCAGCAGCCTAGGGGGGGTTGGCACTGAAGCTTTCTTT
once	TRBV7-3	TRBD1	TRBJ1-1	CASSKTGGHMNTEAFF	TGTGCCAGCAGCAAGACAGGGGGACATATGAACACTGAAGCTTTCTTT
NA	TRBV6-5	NA	TRBJ1-6	CASTRDTNSPLHF	TGTGCCAGCACCCGGGACACTAATTCACCCCTCCACTTT
NA	TRBV20-1	NA	TRBJ1-2	CSASRRSYGYTF	TGCAGTGCTAGTCGCCGGTCCTATGGCTACACCTTC
NA	TRBV3-1/TRBV3-2	NA	TRBJ1-1	CASSLGGAAMNTEAFF	TGTGCCAGCAGCCTAGGGGGGGCGGCTATGAACACTGAAGCTTTCTTT
NA	TRBV20-1	TRBD2	TRBJ2-1	CSASLAGSNEQFF	TGCAGTGCTAGTCTAGCGGGAAGCAATGAGCAGTTCTTC
NA	TRBV15	TRBD2	TRBJ2-5	CATSRSIAGLETQYF	TGTGCCACCAGCAGGTCAATAGCGGGATTGGAGACCCAGTACTTC
once	TRBV6-5	NA	TRBJ1-2	CASSPQGKYGYTF	TGTGCCAGCAGCCCCCAGGGGAAATATGGCTACACCTTC
NA	TRBV7-9	TRBD2	TRBJ2-5	CASSDGLAGSWRQETQYF	TGTGCCAGCAGCGACGGACTAGCGGGATCCTGGAGGCAAGAGACCCAGTACTTC
NA	TRBV28	TRBD2	TRBJ2-1	CASSQPSGRAYNEQFF	TGTGCCAGCAGTCAACCTAGCGGGAGGGCCTACAATGAGCAGTTCTTC
NA	TRBV28	TRBD2	TRBJ2-2	CASSSGLATGELFF	TGTGCCAGCAGTTCGGGACTAGCGACCGGGGAGCTGTTTTTT
NA	TRBV5-1	NA	TRBJ1-2	CASSFGPAGVYGYTF	TGCGCCAGCAGCTTTGGTCCGGCGGGGGTCTATGGCTACACCTTC
NA	TRBV7-2	NA	TRBJ2-5	CASSLVAEPQETQYF	TGTGCCAGCAGCCTCGTAGCGGAGCCGCAAGAGACCCAGTACTTC
NA	TRBV19	NA	TRBJ1-5	CASSIGTASNQPQHF	TGTGCCAGTAGTATAGGGACAGCTAGCAATCAGCCCCAGCATTTT
once	TRBV2	TRBD2	TRBJ2-7	CASSESASGPYEQYF	TGTGCCAGCAGTGAATCGGCTAGCGGTCCCTACGAGCAGTACTTC
NA	TRBV19	TRBD1	TRBJ1-1	CASSSTGGTFF	TGTGCCAGTAGTAGCACAGGGGGGACTTTCTTT
many	TRBV5-1	NA	TRBJ2-3	CASSLGPSGGMTDTQYF	TGCGCCAGCAGCTTGGGGCCCAGCGGAGGTATGACAGATACGCAGTATTTT
NA	TRBV9	TRBD1	TRBJ1-2	CASSVDVTGGNDPYGYTF	TGTGCCAGCAGCGTAGATGTTACAGGGGGAAACGACCCCTATGGCTACACCTTC
NA	TRBV14	NA	TRBJ2-2	CASSQWVGNTGELFF	TGTGCCAGCAGCCAGTGGGTGGGCAACACCGGGGAGCTGTTTTTT
NA	TRBV19	TRBD2	TRBJ2-2	CASSTGLAGVAGELFF	TGTGCCAGTAGTACGGGACTAGCGGGAGTGGCCGGGGAGCTGTTTTTT
few	TRBV3-1/TRBV3-2	TRBD2	TRBJ2-1	CASSQDAGLVPYNEQFF	TGTGCCAGCAGCCAAGATGCCGGACTAGTCCCCTACAATGAGCAGTTCTTC
NA	TRBV7-9	TRBD1	TRBJ1-2	CASSRSDGTEGYGYTF	TGTGCCAGCAGTAGGAGCGACGGGACAGAGGGTTATGGCTACACCTTC
NA	TRBV27	TRBD2	TRBJ2-3	CASSLKASGRTTHSTDTQYF	TGTGCCAGCAGTTTGAAGGCTAGCGGGAGGACCACCCATAGCACAGATACGCAGTATTTT
NA	TRBV21-1	NA	TRBJ2-7	CASGCRQGIFYEQYF	TGTGCCAGCGGTTGCCGACAGGGCATTTTCTACGAGCAGTACTTC
NA	TRBV7-9	TRBD2	TRBJ2-1	CASSPSSGMPYNEQFF	TGTGCCAGCAGTCCATCTAGCGGGATGCCCTACAATGAGCAGTTCTTC
NA	TRBV6-1	NA	TRBJ2-3	CASSEEGHSLLAFFTDTQYF	TGTGCCAGCAGTGAAGAGGGCCACTCCCTCCTAGCTTTTTTCACGGATACGCAGTATTTT
NA	TRBV2	NA	TRBJ1-1	CASGVGRNTEAFF	TGTGCCAGCGGGGTAGGGAGGAACACTGAAGCTTTCTTT
NA	TRBV4-1	TRBD1	TRBJ1-2	CASSRGEGQLYGYTF	TGCGCCAGCAGCCGAGGCGAGGGACAGCTCTATGGCTACACCTTC
NA	TRBV30	NA	TRBJ1-2	CAWSPNLGGKDTF	TGTGCCTGGAGTCCTAATCTGGGGGGGAAAGACACCTTC
NA	TRBV29-1	NA	TRBJ2-3	CSVLGGSTDTQYF	TGCAGCGTTCTCGGCGGTAGCACAGATACGCAGTATTTT
NA	TRBV7-8	NA	TRBJ2-7	CASSFGTTGNYEQYF	TGTGCCAGCAGCTTTGGCACCACAGGGAACTACGAGCAGTACTTC
NA	TRBV29-1	TRBD2	TRBJ2-2	CSSRTSGSSTGELFF	TGCAGCTCCCGGACTAGCGGGAGCAGCACCGGGGAGCTGTTTTTT
once	TRBV29-1	TRBD2	TRBJ2-1	CSAPGLAFNEQFF	TGCAGCGCCCCGGGACTAGCCTTTAATGAGCAGTTCTTC
NA	TRBV5-1	NA	TRBJ2-2	CASSFLGEENTGELFF	TGCGCCAGCAGCTTTCTAGGGGAGGAGAACACCGGGGAGCTGTTTTTT
NA	TRBV5-4	NA	TRBJ1-2	CASSLVRGYGYTF	TGTGCCAGCAGCTTGGTCAGGGGTTATGGCTACACCTTC
NA	TRBV15	NA	TRBJ1-2	CATSRDQQYGYTF	TGTGCCACCAGCAGAGATCAACAGTATGGCTACACCTTC
NA	TRBV7-8	NA	TRBJ1-2	CASSLGLSDSFYGYTF	TGTGCCAGCAGCTTAGGTTTGTCGGACAGCTTCTATGGCTACACCTTC
NA	TRBV5-5	TRBD1	TRBJ2-7	CASSSGQGGWEEQYF	TGTGCCAGCAGCTCGGGACAGGGGGGTTGGGAAGAGCAGTACTTC
once	TRBV9	TRBD1	TRBJ2-3	CASSPRDRGRPDTQYF	TGTGCCAGCAGCCCCCGGGACAGGGGGCGCCCAGATACGCAGTATTTT
few	TRBV19	NA	TRBJ1-4	CASSTSMTGVNEKLFF	TGTGCCAGTAGTACTTCTATGACAGGAGTTAATGAAAAACTGTTTTTT